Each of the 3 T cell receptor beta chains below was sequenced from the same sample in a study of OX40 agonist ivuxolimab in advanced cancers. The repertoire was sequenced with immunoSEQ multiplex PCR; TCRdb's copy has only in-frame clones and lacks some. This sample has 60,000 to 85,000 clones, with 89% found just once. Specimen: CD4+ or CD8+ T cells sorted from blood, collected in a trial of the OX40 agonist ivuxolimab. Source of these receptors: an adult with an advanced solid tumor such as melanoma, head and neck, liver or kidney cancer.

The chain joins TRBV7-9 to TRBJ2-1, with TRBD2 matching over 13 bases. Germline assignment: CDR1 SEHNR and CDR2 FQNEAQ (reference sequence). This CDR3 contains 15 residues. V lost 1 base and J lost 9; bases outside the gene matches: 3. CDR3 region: CASSLGLAGGIEQFF. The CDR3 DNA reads TGTGCCAGCAGCTTAGGACTAGCGGGAGGCATTGAGCAGTTCTTC.

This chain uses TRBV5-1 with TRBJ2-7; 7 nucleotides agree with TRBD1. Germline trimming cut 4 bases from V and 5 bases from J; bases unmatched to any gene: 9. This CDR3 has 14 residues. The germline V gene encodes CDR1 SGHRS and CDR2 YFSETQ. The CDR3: CASSPRDRVNEQYF. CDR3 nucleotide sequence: TGCGCCAGCAGCCCCCGCGACAGGGTAAACGAGCAGTACTTC.

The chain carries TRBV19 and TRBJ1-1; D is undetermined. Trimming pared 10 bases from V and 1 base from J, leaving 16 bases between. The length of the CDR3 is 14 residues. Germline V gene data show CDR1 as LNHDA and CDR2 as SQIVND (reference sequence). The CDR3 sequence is CATTSRAKNTEAFF. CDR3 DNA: TGTGCCACCACAAGTCGGGCAAAGAACACTGAAGCTTTCTTT.